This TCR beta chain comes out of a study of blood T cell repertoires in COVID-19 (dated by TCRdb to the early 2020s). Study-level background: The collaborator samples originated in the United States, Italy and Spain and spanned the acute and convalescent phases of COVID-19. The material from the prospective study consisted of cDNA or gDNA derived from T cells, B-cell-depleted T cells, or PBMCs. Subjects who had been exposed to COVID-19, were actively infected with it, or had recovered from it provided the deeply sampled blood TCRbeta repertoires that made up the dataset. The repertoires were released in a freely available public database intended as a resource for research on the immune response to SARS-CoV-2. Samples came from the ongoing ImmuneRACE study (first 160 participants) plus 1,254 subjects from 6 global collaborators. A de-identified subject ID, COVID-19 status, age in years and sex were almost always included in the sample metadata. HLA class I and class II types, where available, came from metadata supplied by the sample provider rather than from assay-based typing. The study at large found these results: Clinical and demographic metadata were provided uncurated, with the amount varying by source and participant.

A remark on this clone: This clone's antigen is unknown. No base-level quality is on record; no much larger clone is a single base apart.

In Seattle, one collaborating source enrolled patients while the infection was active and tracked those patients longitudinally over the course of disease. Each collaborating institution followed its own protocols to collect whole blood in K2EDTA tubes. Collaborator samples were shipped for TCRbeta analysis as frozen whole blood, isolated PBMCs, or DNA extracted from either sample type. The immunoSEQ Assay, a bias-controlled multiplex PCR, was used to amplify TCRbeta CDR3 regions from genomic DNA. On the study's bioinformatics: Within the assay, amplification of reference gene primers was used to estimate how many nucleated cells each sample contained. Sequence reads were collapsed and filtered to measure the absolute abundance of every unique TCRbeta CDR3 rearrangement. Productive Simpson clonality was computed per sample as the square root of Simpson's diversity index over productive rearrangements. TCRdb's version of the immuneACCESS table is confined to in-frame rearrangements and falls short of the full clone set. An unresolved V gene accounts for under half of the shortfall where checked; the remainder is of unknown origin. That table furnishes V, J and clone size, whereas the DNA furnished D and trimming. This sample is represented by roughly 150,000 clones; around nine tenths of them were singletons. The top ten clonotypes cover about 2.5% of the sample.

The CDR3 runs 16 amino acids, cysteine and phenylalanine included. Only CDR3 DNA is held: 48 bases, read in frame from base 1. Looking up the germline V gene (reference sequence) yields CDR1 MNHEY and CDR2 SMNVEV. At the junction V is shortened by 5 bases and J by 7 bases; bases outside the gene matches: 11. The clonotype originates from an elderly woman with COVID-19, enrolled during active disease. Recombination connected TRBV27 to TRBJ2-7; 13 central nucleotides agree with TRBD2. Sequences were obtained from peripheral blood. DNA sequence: TGTGCCAGCAGTCCGGGACTAGCGGGGTCCTACAGAGAGCAGTACTTC. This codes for CASSPGLAGSYREQYF.